One sample yielded the 14 T cell receptor beta chains listed below, sequenced in a study of Ad26.COV2.S vaccination and SARS-CoV-2 variants. Profiling relied on immunoSEQ multiplex PCR, and the TCRdb table lists in-frame clones only, not all of them. The sample yields about 480,000 clones, 87% seen once. Treatment in this sample: roughly 19 received Ad26.COV2.S at low or high dose, single or two shots; about 5 received placebo; per-sample allocation not given. Following the first vaccine or placebo injection, samples were taken on day 63. The specimen was peripheral blood, collected in a trial of Ad26.COV2.S vaccine versus placebo. These receptors were collected from a person between 18 and 65 years old who received the Ad26.COV2.S COVID-19 vaccine or a placebo.

The V call is TRBV9, the J call TRBJ2-3; weak D call: TRBD2 (5 bases). The V end was cut by 0 bases, the J end by 2 bases, with 19 bases between. Germline CDR1 SGDLS, CDR2 YYNGEE. There are 18 residues in the CDR3. CDR3 nucleotides: TGTGCCAGCAGCGTAGAAGGGAAAGGGAGTCACATCACAGATACGCAGTATTTT. This encodes CASSVEGKGSHITDTQYF.

This chain links TRBV15 with TRBJ2-7; D gene ambiguous. Between the trimmed V and J ends, which lost 0 bases and 0 bases, there was a span of 9 bases. The CDR3 is made up of 15 amino acids. The germline CDR1 and CDR2 sequences are LNHNV and YYDKDF (reference sequence). CDR3 sequence: CATSRDLMSSYEQYF. CDR3 nucleotides: TGTGCCACCAGCAGAGATCTAATGAGCTCCTACGAGCAGTACTTC.

This clone was seen just once. This chain joins TRBV4-3 and TRBJ1-2, with D possibly TRBD1 on 6 matching bases. In germline, CDR1 is LGHNA, CDR2 YSLEER. This CDR3 has 15 amino acids. V lost 5 bases and J 3 bases, leaving 16 bases between the germline ends. CDR3 nucleotide sequence: TGCGCCAGCAGCGAAGGGACAACCCCTTACTATGGCTACACCTTC. Translated, it gives CASSEGTTPYYGYTF.

This chain joins TRBV4-3 and TRBJ1-2; D not certain. The length of the CDR3 is 14 residues. The V gene lost 2 bases and the J gene lost 9 bases, with 16 bases spanning the gap. The germline V gene encodes CDR1 LGHNA and CDR2 YSLEER. The CDR3 sequence is CASSQINGLSRYTF. For the CDR3, the DNA is TGCGCCAGCAGCCAAATCAACGGGTTATCCCGCTACACCTTC.

The rearrangement uses TRBV5-1 and TRBJ2-1; 7 bases match TRBD1. The CDR3 is made up of 16 amino acids. Germline trimming cut 4 bases from V and 0 bases from J; bases unmatched to any gene: 7. Germline V gene sequence: CDR1 SGHRS, CDR2 YFSETQ. DNA of the CDR3: TGCGCCAGCAGCCCCCGACAGGGTCGCTCCTACAATGAGCAGTTCTTC. Translated, it gives CASSPRQGRSYNEQFF.

This clone was seen only a few times. The chain's CDR3 is CASKGVNTEAFF. In DNA form, the CDR3 reads TGCGCCAGCAAAGGAGTCAACACTGAAGCTTTCTTT. The chain recombines TRBV4-3 with TRBJ1-1; the D is unclear. The germline gives CDR1 LGHNA, CDR2 YSLEER. Trimming removed 7 bases from V and 2 bases from J, with 8 bases in between. CDR3 length: 12 amino acids.

V and J are TRBV5-1 and TRBJ2-1; D is undetermined. Germline loops: CDR1 SGHRS, CDR2 YFSETQ. The CDR3 loop spans 15 amino acids. The ends were cut back, 1 base at V and 5 bases at J, with 13 bases in the middle. CDR3 DNA sequence: TGCGCCAGCAGCTTGTATTCCACGCGTGACAATGAGCAGTTCTTC. Amino acid sequence: CASSLYSTRDNEQFF.

The chain is built from TRBV7-2 and TRBJ2-5; D may correspond to TRBD1 or TRBD2 (5 bases each). V was trimmed by 5 bases and J by 4 bases, leaving 11 bases between them. The CDR3 is 13 residues long. The germline gives CDR1 SGHTA, CDR2 FQGNSA. The chain's CDR3 is CASSRGDLETQYF. Here the CDR3 DNA reads TGTGCCAGCAGCCGGGGCGACCTAGAGACCCAGTACTTC.

The chain employs TRBV27 and TRBJ1-1, with 8 bases aligning to TRBD1. The germline gives CDR1 MNHEY, CDR2 SMNVEV (reference sequence). The length of the CDR3 is 14 residues. Trimming cost V 4 bases and J 1 base; bases outside gene matches: 2. CDR3 sequence: CASSSDRGNTEAFF. CDR3 nucleotides: TGTGCCAGCAGTTCAGACAGGGGGAACACTGAAGCTTTCTTT.

This clone was detected a few times. The chain joins TRBV28 to TRBJ1-1; 7 bases fit TRBD1. CDR1 is MDHEN, CDR2 SYDVKM, per germline. Unmatched junction bases numbered 7, after V lost 7 bases and J lost 5 bases. The CDR3 spans 13 residues. CDR3 sequence: CASKGQVGTEAFF. The CDR3 bases are TGTGCCAGCAAAGGACAGGTCGGTACTGAAGCTTTCTTT.

CDR3 in amino acids: CATSDTGPDQPQHF. As DNA, the CDR3 is TGTGCCACCAGTGATACAGGGCCGGATCAGCCCCAGCATTTT. The V and J genes are TRBV24-1 and TRBJ1-5, with TRBD1 as a possible D gene (6 bases). There are 14 residues in the CDR3. V dropped 3 bases and J dropped 5 bases, with 10 bases sitting between them. Germline CDR1 reads KGHDR; CDR2 reads SFDVKD.

The rearrangement uses TRBV7-2 and TRBJ2-1; D unclear. The CDR3 is 11 residues long. CDR1 is SGHTA, CDR2 FQGNSA, per germline. Trimming removed 3 bases at V and 7 bases at J, with 4 bases between. For the CDR3, the DNA is TGTGCCAGCAGCTTTATTAATGAGCAGTTCTTC. It specifies CASSFINEQFF. Supplemented by reference TRBV7-2 and TRBJ2-1, the full variable domain reads GAGVSQSPSNKVTEKGKDVELRCDPISGHTALYWYRQSLGQGLEFLIYFQGNSAPDKSGLPSDRFSAERTGGSVSTLTIQRTQQEDSAVYLCASSFINEQFFGPGTRLTVL.

The chain uses TRBV5-1 and TRBJ2-2; TRBD1 might be the D (5 bases). V was pared by 4 bases and J by 0 bases, with 22 bases between. The CDR3 is 19 residues long. Germline assignment: CDR1 SGHRS and CDR2 YFSETQ. CDR3 residues: CASSRKVQRQSANTGELFF. The CDR3 DNA follows: TGCGCCAGCAGCCGGAAGGTCCAACGACAGTCCGCGAACACCGGGGAGCTGTTTTTT.

This clone was counted between two and nine times. CDR3 sequence reads: CASSLQGRVRSPLHF. CDR3 DNA sequence: TGTGCCAGCAGTTTACAGGGCAGGGTACGGTCACCCCTCCACTTT. The chain joins TRBV27 to TRBJ1-6; possibly TRBD1 for D (5 bases). Trimming pared 2 bases from V and 10 bases from J, leaving 15 bases between. Germline lookup yields CDR1 MNHEY and CDR2 SMNVEV (reference sequence). The CDR3 runs to 15 residues.